This T cell receptor (beta chain) was profiled in a study of blood T cell repertoires in COVID-19. Turning to the study itself: The origin of the acute and convalescent COVID-19 samples was the United States, Italy and Spain. Sample material is recorded as cDNA or gDNA derived from T cells, B-cell-depleted T cells, or PBMCs.

Trimming removed 4 bases from V and 5 bases from J, with 12 bases in between. The CDR3 runs 13 residues. Germline V lookup: CDR1 SGHDT, CDR2 YYEEEE. Per the study methods: The authors estimated nucleated cell counts from reference gene primer amplification. Profiled with immunoSEQ multiplex PCR; TCRdb holds only in-frame clones, not every one. V and J calls and clone size are those listed in that table; D and trimming were worked out from the DNA. The repertoire holds 250,000 to 300,000 clones, about nine tenths seen once, with over 2% in the top ten. Seattle patient enrollment occurred during active infection, with longitudinal follow-up thereafter.

This clonotype was obtained from a woman aged 30 to 39 with COVID-19, enrolled during active disease. The sequenced sample was peripheral blood. The V gene is TRBV5-6, the J gene TRBJ1-2; D is unclear. The CDR3 protein is CASSRPDSYGYTF. DNA for the CDR3: TGTGCCAGCAGCCGGCCCGACTCTTATGGCTACACCTTC.